This TCR beta chain was observed in a study of shared clonotypes between healthy human individuals. Whole-study results and caveats: Compared with clonotypes that all four donors shared, non-shared clonotypes had lower generation probabilities. The study found approximately 5% of naive CD4 clonotypes shared across a few donors. The study generally estimated greater richness for naive than memory subsets.

Concerning this clone: What it binds is not known.

All donors qualified as healthy HIV-negative adults and had experienced no recent acute infections or vaccinations. Clones were read by immunoSEQ multiplex PCR, and TCRdb kept only the in-frame ones, dropping some. Counted here are roughly 2.5 million clones, around nine tenths occurring once; the ten biggest clones make up 0.11% to 0.15%. Material for sequencing was naive CD4+ T cells sorted from blood. Subset specified: CD45RA+ positively selected. This clonotype was obtained from a man aged 18 to 29 in good health.

The CDR3 nucleotides read TGTGCCAGCAGCTTGAGCGGGAGTGGGAGCAATCAGCCCCAGCATTTT. Its translation: CASSLSGSGSNQPQHF. The chain couples TRBV5-6 to TRBJ1-5; D unclear. Trimming took 1 base from V and 1 from J, leaving 12 bases between them. This CDR3 region has 16 residues. Germline V gives CDR1 SGHDT, CDR2 YYEEEE.